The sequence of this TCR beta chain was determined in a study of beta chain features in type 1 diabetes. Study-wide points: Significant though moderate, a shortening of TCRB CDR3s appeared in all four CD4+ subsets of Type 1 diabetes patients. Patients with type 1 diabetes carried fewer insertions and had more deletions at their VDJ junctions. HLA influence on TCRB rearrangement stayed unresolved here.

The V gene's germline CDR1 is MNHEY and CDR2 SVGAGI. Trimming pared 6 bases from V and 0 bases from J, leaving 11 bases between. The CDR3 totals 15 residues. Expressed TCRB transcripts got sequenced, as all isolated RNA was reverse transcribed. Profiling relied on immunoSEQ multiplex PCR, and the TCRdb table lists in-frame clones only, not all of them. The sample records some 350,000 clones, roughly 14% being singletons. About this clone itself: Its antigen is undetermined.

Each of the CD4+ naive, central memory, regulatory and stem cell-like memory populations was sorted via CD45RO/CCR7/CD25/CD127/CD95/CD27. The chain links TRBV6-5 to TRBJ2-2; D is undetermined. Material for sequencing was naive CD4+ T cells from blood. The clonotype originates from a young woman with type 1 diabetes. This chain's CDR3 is CASSSSWTNTGELFF. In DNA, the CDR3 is TGTGCCAGCAGCTCTAGTTGGACGAACACCGGGGAGCTGTTTTTT.